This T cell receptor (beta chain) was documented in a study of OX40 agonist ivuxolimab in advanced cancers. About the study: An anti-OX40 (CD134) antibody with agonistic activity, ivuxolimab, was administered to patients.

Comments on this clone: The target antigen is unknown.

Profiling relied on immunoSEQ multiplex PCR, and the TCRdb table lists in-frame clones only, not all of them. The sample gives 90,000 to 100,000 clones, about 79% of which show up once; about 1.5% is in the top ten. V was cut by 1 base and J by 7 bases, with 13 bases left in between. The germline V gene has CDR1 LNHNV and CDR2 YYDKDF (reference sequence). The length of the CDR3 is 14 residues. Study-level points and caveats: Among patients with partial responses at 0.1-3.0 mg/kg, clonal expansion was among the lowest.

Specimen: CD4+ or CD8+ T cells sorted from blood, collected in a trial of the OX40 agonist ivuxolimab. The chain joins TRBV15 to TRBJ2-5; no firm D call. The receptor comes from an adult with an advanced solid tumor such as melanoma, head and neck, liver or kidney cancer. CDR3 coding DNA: TGTGCCACCAGCAGAGCCAGAGCCTCCCGGACCCAGTACTTC. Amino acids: CATSRARASRTQYF.